Listed below are T cell receptor beta chains from one sample, sequenced in a study of beta chain features in type 1 diabetes. Profiling relied on immunoSEQ multiplex PCR, and the TCRdb table lists in-frame clones only, not all of them. The table records 160,000 or so clones, approximately 8.8% of them present only once. The sample consisted of central memory CD4+ T cells from blood. These receptors all come from a woman under 40 with type 1 diabetes. CDR3s include the opening cysteine and the closing phenylalanine or tryptophan. D genes are given only for firm matches. Not every row has a clone size; where given, it reads once, few, many or a size class.

j_call,cdr3_length,v_call,d_call,clone_size,cdr3_aa,cdr3_nt
TRBJ2-7,14,TRBV9,-,few,CASSVQGDSYEQYF,TGTGCCAGCAGCGTCCAGGGCGACTCCTACGAGCAGTACTTC
TRBJ1-2,14,TRBV27,TRBD1,-,CASSSGQPGRGYTF,TGTGCCAGCAGTTCGGGACAGCCAGGGAGGGGCTACACCTTC
TRBJ2-5,15,TRBV11-2,-,-,CASSSPGAFQETQYF,TGTGCCAGCAGCTCCCCAGGGGCCTTCCAAGAGACCCAGTACTTC
TRBJ2-1,13,TRBV28,TRBD1,few,CASSRTGIDEQFF,TGTGCCAGCAGTCGGACAGGAATCGATGAGCAGTTCTTC
TRBJ2-3,15,TRBV5-1,TRBD1,few,CASSLGQGVTDTQYF,TGCGCCAGCAGCTTGGGGCAGGGGGTCACAGATACGCAGTATTTT
TRBJ2-7,18,TRBV7-9,TRBD1,few,CASSKETGGASYVYEQYF,TGTGCCAGCAGCAAGGAGACAGGGGGCGCTTCGTATGTCTACGAGCAGTACTTC
TRBJ2-3,14,TRBV5-6,-,few,CASSLVESTDTQYF,TGTGCCAGCAGCTTGGTCGAGAGCACAGATACGCAGTATTTT
TRBJ1-2,13,TRBV2,TRBD1,-,CASSEGTGAGYTF,TGTGCCAGCAGTGAAGGGACAGGGGCTGGCTACACCTTC
TRBJ1-5,17,TRBV4-2,TRBD1,few,CASSQDGPGQWDQPQHF,TGTGCCAGCAGCCAAGATGGGCCGGGACAGTGGGATCAGCCCCAGCATTTT
TRBJ2-4,14,TRBV5-6,-,few,CASSLSGAKNIQYF,TGTGCCAGCAGCTTGTCAGGGGCCAAAAACATTCAGTACTTC
TRBJ2-5,16,TRBV5-1,TRBD2,few,CASSPGTSGEEETQYF,TGCGCCAGCAGCCCCGGGACTAGCGGAGAGGAAGAGACCCAGTACTTC
TRBJ2-4,15,TRBV5-4,-,-,CASSLAQGAKNIQYF,TGTGCCAGCAGCTTGGCCCAGGGGGCCAAAAACATTCAGTACTTC
TRBJ1-2,15,TRBV4-2,-,-,CASSDSGVESYGYTF,TGTGCCAGCAGCGATTCCGGCGTGGAGTCCTATGGCTACACCTTC
TRBJ2-7,14,TRBV19,TRBD1,few,CASSFTTGRYEQYF,TGTGCCAGTAGTTTCACGACAGGGCGTTACGAGCAGTACTTC
TRBJ2-7,15,TRBV7-8,TRBD1,-,CASSLAFGTAYEQYF,TGTGCCAGCAGCTTAGCCTTTGGGACAGCCTACGAGCAGTACTTC
TRBJ2-7,14,TRBV5-1,-,few,CASRTQASVYEQYF,TGCGCCAGCAGGACACAGGCCTCGGTCTACGAGCAGTACTTC
TRBJ1-1,15,TRBV28,TRBD1,-,CASSLGDRVITEAFF,TGTGCCAGCAGTTTAGGGGACAGGGTAATCACTGAAGCTTTCTTT
TRBJ1-1,15,TRBV7-9,-,few,CASSLGGIMNTEAFF,TGTGCCAGCAGCTTAGGCGGGATCATGAACACTGAAGCTTTCTTT
TRBJ2-2,13,TRBV7-2,-,-,CASSSLASGELFF,TGTGCCAGCAGCTCCCTAGCGTCCGGGGAGCTGTTTTTT
TRBJ2-5,15,TRBV25-1,TRBD2,few,CASSASSGSGETQYF,TGTGCCAGCAGTGCCTCTAGCGGGAGCGGGGAGACCCAGTACTTC
TRBJ1-2,13,TRBV7-2,TRBD1,few,CASGTGVGYGYTF,TGTGCCAGCGGGACAGGGGTAGGGTATGGCTACACCTTC
TRBJ2-1,16,TRBV6-5,-,-,CASSYSFGQFNNEQFF,TGTGCCAGCAGTTACTCGTTCGGACAGTTCAACAATGAGCAGTTCTTC
TRBJ1-2,12,TRBV7-2,-,few,CASSPGNYGYTF,TGTGCCAGCAGCCCCGGTAACTATGGCTACACCTTC
TRBJ1-2,14,TRBV6-1,-,-,CASRLGGSSYGYTF,TGTGCCAGCCGCTTGGGTGGTAGCAGCTATGGCTACACCTTC
TRBJ2-5,14,TRBV5-4,-,-,CASSLESGQETQYF,TGTGCCAGCAGCTTGGAAAGCGGGCAAGAGACCCAGTACTTC
TRBJ1-1,14,TRBV18,-,-,CASQAGVGEAEAFF,TGTGCCAGCCAAGCGGGGGTCGGTGAGGCTGAAGCTTTCTTT
TRBJ2-1,15,TRBV2,TRBD2,-,CASIEGSQRGRGQFF,TGTGCCAGCATTGAAGGAAGTCAGCGGGGGCGGGGGCAGTTCTTC
TRBJ1-2,14,TRBV5-1,-,-,CASSLDGGWQGYTF,TGCGCCAGCAGCTTGGACGGGGGATGGCAAGGCTACACCTTC
TRBJ1-1,14,TRBV15,-,few,CATSSGQLNTEAFF,TGTGCCACCAGCAGTGGACAGTTGAACACTGAAGCTTTCTTT
TRBJ1-1,12,TRBV7-2,-,few,CASSPDITEAFF,TGTGCCAGCAGCCCTGACATCACTGAAGCTTTCTTT
TRBJ2-1,15,TRBV18,-,few,CASSPLGLVGGEQFF,TGTGCCAGCTCACCGCTGGGGCTAGTCGGGGGTGAGCAGTTCTTC
TRBJ2-7,15,TRBV5-1,-,few,CASSLSPSTGHEQYF,TGCGCCAGCAGCTTGTCACCTAGCACGGGCCACGAGCAGTACTTC
TRBJ2-1,14,TRBV28,-,few,CASSLGGQYNEQFF,TGTGCCAGCAGTTTAGGCGGGCAGTACAATGAGCAGTTCTTC
TRBJ2-3,15,TRBV25-1,-,-,CASSRAGWITDTQYF,TGTGCCAGCAGTAGGGCGGGATGGATCACAGATACGCAGTATTTT
TRBJ1-1,14,TRBV5-1,-,-,CASNYRDMNTEAFF,TGCGCCAGCAACTACAGGGACATGAACACTGAAGCTTTCTTT
TRBJ2-1,16,TRBV19,TRBD2,few,CASSVPAAGVDNEQFF,TGTGCCAGTAGTGTCCCGGCAGCGGGAGTAGACAATGAGCAGTTCTTC
TRBJ2-2,15,TRBV9,TRBD2,few,CASSVRGERPGELFF,TGTGCCAGCAGCGTTCGGGGGGAGCGCCCCGGGGAGCTGTTTTTT
TRBJ1-5,17,TRBV28,TRBD1,few,CASNTPWDRDSNQPQHF,TGTGCCAGCAACACACCCTGGGACAGGGATAGCAATCAGCCCCAGCATTTT
TRBJ2-7,15,TRBV10-3,TRBD2,few,CAISEPSGYSYEQYF,TGTGCCATCAGTGAGCCTAGCGGTTATTCCTACGAGCAGTACTTC
TRBJ2-5,14,TRBV5-1,-,few,CASGRDSQQETQYF,TGCGCCAGCGGACGGGACTCACAACAAGAGACCCAGTACTTC
TRBJ2-1,15,TRBV6-5,-,few,CASSYSTASYNEQFF,TGTGCCAGCAGTTATTCGACAGCCTCCTACAATGAGCAGTTCTTC
TRBJ1-5,19,TRBV9,TRBD1,-,CASSVFRDRGQYGNQPQHF,TGTGCCAGCAGCGTCTTCCGGGACAGGGGGCAATACGGCAATCAGCCCCAGCATTTT
TRBJ2-5,13,TRBV11-2,TRBD1,-,CASSGVRGETQYF,TGTGCCAGCAGCGGAGTCAGGGGGGAGACCCAGTACTTC
TRBJ2-6,15,TRBV6-5,-,-,CASSPTPAGANVLTF,TGTGCCAGCAGCCCGACACCGGCTGGGGCCAACGTCCTGACTTTC
TRBJ2-3,15,TRBV15,-,-,CATSRKGESTDTQYF,TGTGCCACCAGCAGGAAGGGGGAAAGCACAGATACGCAGTATTTT
TRBJ2-5,14,TRBV7-2,TRBD1,-,CASSPRQGQETQYF,TGTGCCAGCAGCCCCCGACAGGGCCAAGAGACCCAGTACTTC
TRBJ2-5,13,TRBV6-1,-,-,CASSWSREETQYF,TGTGCCAGTTCCTGGTCCAGGGAAGAGACCCAGTACTTC
TRBJ2-1,14,TRBV29-1,TRBD2,few,CSGTGTSGSRGRFF,TGCAGCGGTACCGGGACTAGCGGTTCCCGAGGGCGGTTCTTC
TRBJ2-6,18,TRBV18,TRBD1,few,CASSTQDRVASGANVLTF,TGTGCCAGCTCAACACAGGACAGGGTTGCATCTGGGGCCAACGTCCTGACTTTC